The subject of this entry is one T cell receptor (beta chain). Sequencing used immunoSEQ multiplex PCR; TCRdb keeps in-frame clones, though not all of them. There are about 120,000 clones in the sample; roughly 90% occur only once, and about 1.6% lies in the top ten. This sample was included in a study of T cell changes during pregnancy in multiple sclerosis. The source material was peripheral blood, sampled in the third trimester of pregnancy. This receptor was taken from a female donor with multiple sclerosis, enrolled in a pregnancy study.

The CDR3 nucleotides are TGTGCCAGCAGTTCTCAGGGGTGGGATGACTATGGCTACACCTTC. Its translation is CASSSQGWDDYGYTF. The chain employs TRBV6-5 and TRBJ1-2; D is perhaps TRBD1 (6 bases). The CDR3 is made up of 15 amino acids. Looked up from germline, CDR1 is MNHEY and CDR2 is SVGAGI. V lost 4 bases to trimming and J lost 3 bases, with 15 bases between them.